This T cell receptor beta chain was sequenced for a study of T cells in Graves' hyperthyroidism and ophthalmopathy. The source material, RNA transcripts, was used to amplify TCR beta CDR3 regions. The HTBI primer set was used in a first-round RT-PCR of the TCR CDR3. MiXCR, run by TCRdb on the multiplex PCR reads, gives a single entry per CDR3 protein. This table holds about 590,000 distinct CDR3 sequences, approximately 14% found once. Study-wide results and limits: Ophthalmopathy and stable hyperthyroidism were separated by a 13 V-J model.

The hyperthyroidism was newly diagnosed and had lasted under 2 months; the patients were aged 18 to 65. This clonotype was counted at least ten times. Its antigen is still unknown. Germline CDR1 SGHRS, CDR2 YFSETQ. The CDR3 is 15 amino acids. The J segment lost 1 base and the V segment lost 2 bases, leaving 2 bases of the junction unmatched. V and J are TRBV5-1 and TRBJ2-2; 7 nucleotides agree with TRBD2. This clonotype originated in a woman aged 25 to 39 with Graves' hyperthyroidism. Sequencing input: blood. CDR3 in amino acids: CASSFAGVNTGELFF. DNA for the CDR3: TGCGCCAGCAGCTTTGCGGGGGTGAACACCGGGGAGCTGTTTTTT.